The rows below give T cell receptor beta chains drawn from one sample of a study of shared clonotypes between healthy human individuals. The assay was immunoSEQ multiplex PCR, and TCRdb's table has in-frame clones only and misses some. The sample has more than 2 million clones; approximately 95% are singletons. Sequenced sample: naive CD4+ T cells sorted from blood. The receptors were sampled from a man between 18 and 29 years old in good health. Each CDR3 is given with its conserved first and last residue. The D gene is left open where the match is weak. Rows give clone size only sometimes, using once, few, many, or a class for an expanded clone.

d_call: NA
j_call: TRBJ2-7
v_call: TRBV28
clone_size: NA
cdr3_length: 13
cdr3_nt: TGTGCCAGCAGTTGGCAGGGGTCCTACGAGCAGTACTTC
cdr3_aa: CASSWQGSYEQYF

d_call: TRBD1
j_call: TRBJ2-2
v_call: TRBV15
clone_size: NA
cdr3_length: 18
cdr3_nt: TGTGCCACCAGCAGTCGTCCGGGACAGGGCAAAAGGGGCGGGGAGCTGTTTTTT
cdr3_aa: CATSSRPGQGKRGGELFF

d_call: NA
j_call: TRBJ2-5
v_call: TRBV15
clone_size: once
cdr3_length: 16
cdr3_nt: TGTGCCACCAGCAAGAGGACAACGAAAAAGGGAGAGACCCAGTACTTC
cdr3_aa: CATSKRTTKKGETQYF

d_call: NA
j_call: TRBJ2-3
v_call: TRBV2
clone_size: NA
cdr3_length: 11
cdr3_nt: TGTGCCAGCAGTACTAGAGATACGCAGTATTTT
cdr3_aa: CASSTRDTQYF

d_call: NA
j_call: TRBJ2-1
v_call: TRBV10-3
clone_size: NA
cdr3_length: 16
cdr3_nt: TGTGCCATCAGTGAGCCTGGAGGATTTCGGGCTAATGAGCAGTTCTTC
cdr3_aa: CAISEPGGFRANEQFF

d_call: NA
j_call: TRBJ2-7
v_call: TRBV21-1
clone_size: NA
cdr3_length: 16
cdr3_nt: TGTGCCAGTTACCTTGGGGGACCCAGGAGCTCCTACGAGCAGTACTTC
cdr3_aa: CASYLGGPRSSYEQYF

d_call: NA
j_call: TRBJ2-5
v_call: TRBV2
clone_size: NA
cdr3_length: 13
cdr3_nt: TGTGCCAGCAGTGAAGCGCTTCCGGGGACCCAGTACTTC
cdr3_aa: CASSEALPGTQYF

d_call: NA
j_call: TRBJ2-1
v_call: TRBV9
clone_size: NA
cdr3_length: 13
cdr3_nt: TGTGCCAGCAGCGGGGATACCTGGGGTGAGCAGTTCTTC
cdr3_aa: CASSGDTWGEQFF

d_call: TRBD1
j_call: TRBJ2-7
v_call: TRBV18
clone_size: NA
cdr3_length: 13
cdr3_nt: TGTGCCAGCTCACCCAGACAGGGTTACGAGCAGTACTTC
cdr3_aa: CASSPRQGYEQYF

d_call: NA
j_call: TRBJ2-7
v_call: TRBV4-3
clone_size: NA
cdr3_length: 16
cdr3_nt: TGCGCCAGCAGCCAAGATCAAACAGGGTTCTCCTACGAGCAGTACTTC
cdr3_aa: CASSQDQTGFSYEQYF

d_call: NA
j_call: TRBJ2-3
v_call: TRBV6-6
clone_size: NA
cdr3_length: 16
cdr3_nt: TGTGCCAGCAGTTATTCTGAACTCACGGGTACAGATACGCAGTATTTT
cdr3_aa: CASSYSELTGTDTQYF

d_call: TRBD1
j_call: TRBJ1-4
v_call: TRBV18
clone_size: NA
cdr3_length: 15
cdr3_nt: TGTGCCAGCTCACTTGCCGGGACAGGGAATGAAAAACTGTTTTTT
cdr3_aa: CASSLAGTGNEKLFF

d_call: NA
j_call: TRBJ2-3
v_call: TRBV5-1
clone_size: NA
cdr3_length: 14
cdr3_nt: TGCGCCAGCAGCTTCGAGGGCCGCACAGATACGCAGTATTTT
cdr3_aa: CASSFEGRTDTQYF

d_call: NA
j_call: TRBJ1-6
v_call: TRBV10-1
clone_size: NA
cdr3_length: 13
cdr3_nt: TGCGCCAGCCAATCCTCCTATAATTCACCCCTCCACTTT
cdr3_aa: CASQSSYNSPLHF

d_call: NA
j_call: TRBJ2-7
v_call: TRBV5-1
clone_size: NA
cdr3_length: 13
cdr3_nt: TGCGCCAGCAGCTTGGGACAGATGAACGAGCAGTACTTC
cdr3_aa: CASSLGQMNEQYF

d_call: TRBD1
j_call: TRBJ1-2
v_call: TRBV6-5
clone_size: NA
cdr3_length: 15
cdr3_nt: TGTGCCAGCAGTTACGGACAGGGAAGCGAGTATGGCTACACCTTC
cdr3_aa: CASSYGQGSEYGYTF

d_call: TRBD2
j_call: TRBJ2-1
v_call: TRBV6-1
clone_size: NA
cdr3_length: 17
cdr3_nt: TGTGCCAGCAGTGAATCACTAGCGGGGGGCTCCTACAATGAGCAGTTCTTC
cdr3_aa: CASSESLAGGSYNEQFF

d_call: NA
j_call: TRBJ2-7
v_call: TRBV7-2
clone_size: NA
cdr3_length: 14
cdr3_nt: TGTGCCAGCAGCTTAGGGGGTATGTCCCACGAGCAGTACTTC
cdr3_aa: CASSLGGMSHEQYF